What follows are 8 T cell receptor beta chains derived from one specimen sequenced in a study of response to subunit inactivated influenza vaccine (dated by TCRdb to between 2017 and 2018). Receptors were amplified or captured by RT-PCR. The listed sequencing device is Illumina HiSeq 2500. TCRdb ran its own pipeline on the public reads, namely fastp trimming at Q25 and MiXCR clone calling, and kept in-frame beta chains. CDR3 protein duplicates are merged, each entry listing the most common genes and DNA. For this sample there are hundreds of thousands of distinct CDR3 sequences; about 15% appear just once. 6% to 8% of the sample comes from the top ten. The input for sequencing was PBMCs from blood, taken around two weeks before vaccination. Source of these receptors: a man between 50 and 59 years old who received an inactivated influenza vaccine. Donor details come from another sample of the same person, matched by shared clones.

This clonotype was counted a few times. The chain combines TRBV5-6 with TRBJ1-5; 7 nucleotides align to TRBD1. CDR3 size: 15 residues. The germline CDR1 and CDR2 sequences are SGHDT and YYEEEE. Germline trimming cut 1 base from V and 5 bases from J; bases unmatched to any gene: 6. The CDR3 loop is CASSLRGRGDQPQHF. Here the CDR3 DNA reads TGTGCCAGCAGCTTGAGGGGGCGCGGGGATCAGCCCCAGCATTTT.

The J gene is TRBJ1-3, the V gene TRBV6-2 or TRBV6-3; the D gene is possibly TRBD1 (5 bases). V was shortened by 5 bases and J by 0 bases, with 14 bases between the two germline ends. CDR1 is MNHEY, CDR2 SVGEGT, per germline. The length of the CDR3 is 16 residues. The CDR3 loop reads CASSKSGASSGNTIYF. CDR3 in DNA: TGTGCCAGCAGTAAGTCTGGGGCCTCCTCTGGAAACACCATATATTTT.

This clonotype occurred a few times. The chain is built from TRBV6-2 or TRBV6-3 and TRBJ2-7; the match to TRBD2 covers 8 bases. CDR1 MNHEY and CDR2 SVGEGT come from the germline V gene. With V trimmed by 7 bases and J by 3 bases, 2 bases remained unmatched. This CDR3 has 12 amino acids. The CDR3 sequence: CASTGTSYEQYF. In DNA, the CDR3 is TGTGCCAGCACAGGGACTAGCTACGAGCAGTACTTC.

The rearrangement uses TRBV10-3 and TRBJ2-5, with D unclear. Germline V gives CDR1 ENHRY, CDR2 SYGVKD. The CDR3 covers 13 residues. Trimming shortened V by 0 bases and J by 2 bases, and 4 bases separated the two germline ends. The CDR3 sequence is CAISESAQETQYF. In nucleotides, the CDR3 is TGTGCCATCAGTGAGTCGGCACAAGAGACCCAGTACTTC.

CDR3 sequence: CASSPSTGQQETQYF. Written as DNA, the CDR3 is TGTGCCAGCAGTCCCTCGACAGGGCAACAAGAGACCCAGTACTTC. The genes are TRBV28 and TRBJ2-5; 7 positions match TRBD1. CDR1 and CDR2 (germline): MDHEN, SYDVKM. The V gene end was trimmed by 5 bases and the J gene end by 2 bases; junction bases not matched to a gene: 8. The length of the CDR3 is 15 residues.

The V and J genes are TRBV2 and TRBJ2-5; D uncertain. V gave up 10 bases and J gave up 0 bases, with 0 bases separating them. This CDR3 contains 9 residues. In germline, CDR1 is SNHLY, CDR2 FYNNEI. The CDR3 spells CANQETQYF. As DNA, the CDR3 is TGTGCCAACCAAGAGACCCAGTACTTC.

J is TRBJ1-2 and V is TRBV7-8, with 7 bases fitting TRBD1. J lost 3 bases, V lost 4 bases, and 5 bases had no gene match. Germline V gene lookup returns CDR1 SGHVS and CDR2 FQNEAQ. The CDR3 is 14 amino acids. CDR3 protein: CASSSTGRHYGYTF. DNA of the CDR3: TGTGCCAGCAGCTCGACAGGGCGACACTATGGCTACACCTTC.

The V and J genes are TRBV10-3 and TRBJ1-6; maybe TRBD1 (6 bases). The CDR3 extends over 15 amino acids. CDR1 and CDR2 from the germline V gene are ENHRY and SYGVKD. The ends were cut back, 4 bases at V and 10 bases at J, with 17 bases in the middle. CDR3 bases: TGTGCCATCAGTGCTGGTCTAGGGGGTGGCTCACCCCTCCACTTT. This translates into CAISAGLGGGSPLHF.